One sample yielded the 7 T cell receptor beta chains listed below, sequenced in a study of CD8 T cells in ankylosing spondylitis. Antigen specificity for these receptors is unknown. Study-wide points: A TCR beta motif of several highly homologous variants appeared characteristic of ankylosing spondylitis blood.

TCRdb redid the calling of the 5' RACE reads with MiXCR, one entry per CDR3 protein. The sample contains roughly 350,000 distinct CDR3 sequences, 7.5% to 9% of which appear only once. The specimen was blood, either unsorted or a sorted T cell fraction (not recorded which). Receptor source: a male donor with ankylosing spondylitis.

Many counts were recorded for this clonotype. The rearrangement uses TRBV29-1 and TRBJ2-1, with TRBD1 identical over 8 bases. In germline, CDR1 is SQVTM, CDR2 ANQGSEA. The CDR3 runs to 13 residues. Trimming removed 4 bases from V and 12 bases from J; junction bases left unmatched: 11. CDR3 sequence: CSVVSRGLLRQFF. CDR3 DNA sequence: TGCAGCGTTGTGAGCAGGGGGCTCCTCCGGCAGTTCTTC.

This clonotype was picked up a small number of times. CDR3 bases: TGTGCCAGCAGCTTAGAATTAGCAGGGGGCACTGAAGCTTTCTTT. This codes for CASSLELAGGTEAFF. V and J are TRBV7-2 and TRBJ1-1; 7 nucleotides agree with TRBD1. V dropped 1 base and J dropped 4; count of bases not matched to a gene: 6. This CDR3 has 15 amino acids. CDR1 and CDR2 from the germline V gene are SGHTA and FQGNSA.

This clonotype was seen at least ten times. The V gene is TRBV12-3 or TRBV12-4, the J gene TRBJ1-3; maybe TRBD1 (5 bases). CDR3 size: 15 residues. V lost 3 bases and J 0 bases, leaving 9 bases between the germline ends. CDR3: CASSFHRNSGNTIYF. The CDR3 DNA sequence: TGTGCCAGCAGTTTTCACAGGAACTCTGGAAACACCATATATTTT.

This clonotype was counted ten times or more. The V gene is TRBV24-1, the J gene TRBJ2-1; tentatively, D is TRBD1 (6 bases). CDR3 size: 14 residues. Germline CDR1 and CDR2: KGHDR and SFDVKD. The V gene lost 10 bases and the J gene lost 6 bases, with 18 bases spanning the gap. This CDR3 is CATSSGQSANEQFF. In DNA form, the CDR3 reads TGTGCCACAAGTTCGGGACAAAGCGCCAATGAGCAGTTCTTC.

This clonotype was recorded at least ten times. V is TRBV9 and J is TRBJ1-1; tentative D call: TRBD1 (5 bases). Trimming took 0 bases from V and 4 from J, leaving 13 bases between them. Germline V CDR1 and CDR2: SGDLS, YYNGEE. The CDR3 totals 15 residues. The CDR3 DNA follows: TGTGCCAGCAGCGTAGGTGGGGGGATTTTCACTGAAGCTTTCTTT. This translates into CASSVGGGIFTEAFF.

This clonotype was seen a few times. This sequence joins TRBV11-3 and TRBJ1-2, with D hard to call. This CDR3 is 12 amino acids long. The germline gives CDR1 SGHNT, CDR2 YENEEA. V lost 1 base to trimming and J lost 10 bases, with 10 bases between them. This chain's CDR3 is CASSLGPGVYTF. The CDR3 nucleotides read TGTGCCAGCAGCTTAGGGCCCGGAGTCTACACCTTC. The variable domain in full, with the rest retrieved from reference TRBV11-3 and TRBJ1-2, is EAGVVQSPRYKIIEKKQPVAFWCNPISGHNTLYWYLQNLGQGPELLIRYENEEAVDDSQLPKDRFSAERLKGVDSTLKIQPAELGDSAVYLCASSLGPGVYTFGSGTRLTVV.

V gene TRBV30 combines with J gene TRBJ2-1, with a weak D call TRBD2 (6 bases). V lost 5 bases and J lost 4, with 12 bases in between. The CDR3 is 13 residues long. Germline V gene data show CDR1 as GTSNPN and CDR2 as SVGIG (reference sequence). CDR3 in amino acids: CAWGGTPYNEQFF. Here the CDR3 DNA reads TGTGCCTGGGGCGGGACGCCATACAATGAGCAGTTCTTC.